The next 7 T cell receptor beta chains were all read from a single sample in a study of shared clonotypes between healthy human individuals. CD45RO-negative, CCR7-positively selected cells formed the naive CD8 fraction, excluding terminally differentiated effector memory CD45RA+ cells. Clones were read by immunoSEQ multiplex PCR, and TCRdb kept only the in-frame ones, dropping some. The data hold about 2.2 million clones, with just over 90% observed a single time. What was sequenced was naive CD8+ T cells from PBMCs. These TCRs come from a man younger than 35 in good health. Some clones in this sample may be carry-over from other donors' samples.

This sequence joins TRBV10-1 and TRBJ2-7; 7 bases line up with TRBD1. J lost 2 bases, V lost 6 bases, and 10 bases had no gene match. Germline V gives CDR1 WNHNN, CDR2 SYGVQD (reference sequence). CDR3 length equals 15 residues. The CDR3 DNA reads TGCGCCAGCAGCGAGAACCCAACAGGGGCCTACGAGCAGTACTTC. This gives the protein CASSENPTGAYEQYF.

The chain couples TRBV12-2 to TRBJ2-7; no check of the table's D call, TRBD1, against the DNA was made. TRBV12-2 is tagged as a pseudogene. The CDR3 extends over 21 amino acids. The CDR3 sequence is CASRLGMGGLRTGLDSYEQYF. CDR3 in DNA: TGTGCAAGTCGCTTAGGGATGGGGGGATTACGGACAGGCCTCGATTCCTACGAGCAGTACTTC.

CDR3 in amino acids: CASSPGLAGGTGELFF. The CDR3 DNA is TGCGCCAGCAGCCCCGGACTAGCGGGGGGCACCGGGGAGCTGTTTTTT. The V call is TRBV5-1, the J call TRBJ2-2; 14 bases align to TRBD2. The V gene end was trimmed by 4 bases and the J gene end by 4 bases; junction bases not matched to a gene: 3. Germline CDR1 is SGHRS and CDR2 is YFSETQ. The CDR3 is made up of 16 amino acids.

V gene TRBV4-3 combines with J gene TRBJ2-2; either TRBD1 or TRBD2 may supply D (5 bases each). Germline V CDR1 and CDR2: LGHNA, YSLEER. This CDR3 spans 14 amino acids. V gave up 3 bases and J gave up 5 bases, with 10 bases separating them. CDR3 nucleotide sequence: TGCGCCAGCAGCCAGGGGACGCTTACCGGGGAGCTGTTTTTT. The encoded protein is CASSQGTLTGELFF.

This clone has only one observation. The rearrangement links TRBV27 to TRBJ2-1; 10 bases line up with TRBD2. The CDR3 is 14 amino acids. The junction had 6 bases not matched to a gene; V was cut back by 5 bases and J by 8 bases. Germline loops: CDR1 MNHEY, CDR2 SMNVEV (reference sequence). CDR3 DNA sequence: TGTGCCAGCAGTCAAGCGGGAGGGCCCCATGAGCAGTTCTTC. Translating gives CASSQAGGPHEQFF.

V gene TRBV5-4 combines with J gene TRBJ2-3; maybe TRBD1 (7 bases). Trimming removed 0 bases at V and 5 bases at J, with 10 bases between. CDR3 length: 14 amino acids. CDR1 and CDR2 (germline): SGHNT, YYREEE (reference sequence). CDR3 DNA sequence: TGTGCCAGCAGCTTGGGACAGGGACTAGATACGCAGTATTTT. Protein: CASSLGQGLDTQYF. Full variable domain (remainder filled in from reference TRBV5-4 and TRBJ2-3): ETGVTQSPTHLIKTRGQQVTLRCSSQSGHNTVSWYQQALGQGPQFIFQYYREEENGRGNFPPRFSGLQFPNYSSELNVNALELDDSALYLCASSLGQGLDTQYFGPGTRLTVL.

V is TRBV19 and J is TRBJ2-5; 12 bases fit TRBD2. Per the germline V gene, CDR1 is LNHDA and CDR2 is SQIVND (reference sequence). This CDR3 is built from 17 residues. Trimming removed 5 bases from V and 4 bases from J; junction bases left unmatched: 11. The CDR3 protein is CASSPNRLAGVLETQYF. The CDR3, as DNA: TGTGCCAGTAGTCCTAACAGACTAGCGGGAGTGCTAGAGACCCAGTACTTC.